At least ten counts were recorded for the clone carrying this T cell receptor (beta chain). What it binds is not known. TCR beta libraries were made by quantitative 5'-RACE with molecular barcodes. TCRdb analysed the 5' RACE reads with MiXCR anew, one entry per CDR3 protein. The sample carries 500,000 or so distinct CDR3 sequences, roughly 5.3% recorded once. The data stem from a study of CD8 T cells in ankylosing spondylitis. Findings and limits, study-wide: Seven or eight highly homologous variants made up a TCR beta motif, and this motif appeared characteristic of ankylosing spondylitis blood. Enrichment of disease-linked clones was reportedly significant in matched ankylosing spondylitis synovial fluid. In synovial fluid and blood from reactive arthritis, some motif variants were previously reported.

The CDR3 is made up of 13 amino acids. Trimming pared 2 bases from V and 1 base from J, leaving 8 bases between. Germline V CDR1 and CDR2: SQVTM, ANQGSEA. This TCR came from a male donor with ankylosing spondylitis. The material sequenced was blood, either unsorted or a sorted T cell fraction (not recorded which). The chain carries TRBV29-1 and TRBJ1-1; D not resolved. The CDR3 nucleotides are TGCAGCGTTGAAATAATGACGAACACTGAAGCTTTCTTT. Residues: CSVEIMTNTEAFF.